What follows describes a single T cell receptor beta chain. Original methodology: Amplification of reference gene primers was used by the study to estimate nucleated cell counts. The protocol was immunoSEQ multiplex PCR, while the TCRdb copy is restricted to in-frame clones and leaves out a portion. Clone size and V and J calls were adopted from that table, with D and trimming inferred from the DNA. Here the sample spans over 20,000 clones, approximately 91% being singletons. This specimen belongs to a study of blood T cell repertoires in COVID-19. The overall study: Sites across the United States, Italy and Spain contributed samples from acute and convalescent COVID-19. T cells, B-cell-depleted T cells, or PBMCs supplied cDNA or gDNA.

Germline-derived CDR1 and CDR2 are SGHAT and FQNNGV. This CDR3 has 16 amino acids. The V end lost 0 bases, the J end lost 4 bases, and 15 bases lay between the germline ends. The origin of this receptor is a human donor in a cohort sampled during active COVID-19. The donor label of this sample is uncertain. This rearrangement joins TRBV11-2 to TRBJ2-5; TRBD1 might be the D (6 bases). The sequencing sample was made of peripheral blood. The CDR3 sequence is CASSLDLGGNGETQYF. CDR3 nucleotides: TGTGCCAGCAGCTTAGATCTAGGGGGTAACGGAGAGACCCAGTACTTC.